This TCR beta chain was documented in a study of graft-versus-host responses after intestinal transplantation (TCRdb year 2021). Study-wide context: Multivisceral, liver-intestinal, or isolated intestinal transplants were received by the recipients. The cohort enrolled about 23 intestinal transplant recipients, one of whom was a retransplant, and a few patients without pretransplant specimens were excluded. Every recipient was given anti-thymocyte globulin induction, followed by roughly 3 years of maintenance tacrolimus and steroids. Rather than going through the commercial service, samples from a few later patients were sequenced in-house on an Illumina MiSeq and processed with MiXCR. To identify alloreactive clones, pre-transplant mixed lymphocyte reaction products were sequenced and then compared with unstimulated pre-transplant donor and recipient T cells. A peak of at least 4% donor T cells among recipient peripheral blood mononuclear cells was the definition used for donor T cell macrochimerism. After intestinal transplantation, graft-versus-host and host-versus-graft alloreactive T cell clones in the graft, circulation and bone marrow were tracked using bulk TCR-beta CDR3 sequencing. General conclusions and limits of the study: GvH clones were detected in recipient bone marrow, and some appeared earlier in ileal mucosa or blood, consistent with an intestinal mucosal origin. In patients with donor T cell macrochimerism, the allografts had high GvH to HvG T cell clonal ratios. Conclusions were limited by the relatively low number and heterogeneity of intestinal transplant patients. Early after transplant, declines in HvG clones were associated with peak levels of circulating GvH clones.

Turning to this clone: Its antigen remains unidentified. Base qualities are not provided; no much larger clone lies one nucleotide away.

The label giving this sample's time point can be read as: cells obtained before transplantation from donor or recipient. CD3+CD4+ and CD3+CD8+ populations were FACS-sorted from unstimulated pre-transplant donor and recipient cells taken from spleen or lymph nodes. The germline V gene (reference sequence) supplies CDR1 MNHEY and CDR2 SMNVEV. The CDR3 sequence holds 14 residues, the cysteine and phenylalanine included. The retained sequence is limited to the CDR3, 42 bases, with the frame set at the first base. V ends up 8 bases short and J 9 bases short, with an unmatched junction base count of 10. To prepare the library, the immunoSEQ multiplex PCR assay was applied. For most patients, genomic DNA was isolated with the Qiagen DNeasy Blood and Tissue Kit and shipped frozen to Adaptive Biotechnologies for TCR sequencing. Adaptive Biotechnologies carried out high-throughput TCR-beta CDR3 sequencing of genomic DNA for most patients. In the paper's pipeline: TCR sequencing data were retrieved from Adaptive's ImmunoSEQ software for more than 15 patients, whereas a few other patients were processed with MiXCR and VDJtools. CD4 versus CD8 sorting errors were corrected by removing sequences found in both subsets at a frequency ratio below 5:1. CDR3 nucleotide sequences shared between donor and recipient were removed because their origin could not be assigned. To be classed as alloreactive, a clone needed at least 2-fold expansion over unstimulated cells and a minimum CFSE-low frequency of 0.002% (template counts) or 0.001% (read counts). Clones detected in sequenced pre-transplant spleen, lymph node, or MLR CFSE-low populations of the donor or recipient were defined as mappable. The cumulative frequency of alloreactive clones was calculated as a percentage of all sequences, weighted by copy number. TCRdb took over this immuneACCESS table, retaining in-frame rearrangements with V and J assigned. Such tables are incomplete; in checked studies, under half of the missing clones stem from an unresolved V gene, and the remainder is unexplained. V and J calls and clone size are as listed in that table; D and trimming were resolved from the DNA. Within this sample are over 100,000 clones, with 95% of them counted one time only. The top ten clones comprise over 2.5% of the sample.

Sequencing was performed on unstimulated CD8+ T cells sorted from spleen or lymph node cells, taken before intestinal transplant. This clonotype was obtained from a human donor who received an intestinal transplant. Recombination connected TRBV27 to TRBJ2-5; 12 nucleotides in the junction match TRBD2. The CDR3 protein sequence reads: CASGTGLAGQAQYF. The nucleotide sequence reads as follows: TGTGCCAGCGGAACTGGACTAGCGGGACAGGCCCAGTACTTC.